By proportion, the clone carrying this T cell receptor beta chain is medium-sized. Trimming cost V 2 bases and J 1 base, with 11 bases left between them. The CDR3 extends over 15 amino acids. Germline CDR1 reads SNHLY; CDR2 reads FYNNEI. Using immunoSEQ multiplex PCR, the repertoire was profiled, and TCRdb retains in-frame clones only, with some absent. The table has over 55,000 clones, about 86% seen once. This sample stems from a study of OX40 agonist ivuxolimab in advanced cancers. The chain carries TRBV2 and TRBJ1-1, with D possibly matching TRBD1 (5 bases). The sequencing used CD4+ or CD8+ T cells sorted from blood, collected in a trial of the OX40 agonist ivuxolimab. This TCR came from an adult with an advanced solid tumor such as melanoma, head and neck, liver or kidney cancer. The CDR3 spells CASSERSGANTEAFF. The CDR3 coding sequence is TGTGCCAGCAGTGAACGGTCTGGGGCGAACACTGAAGCTTTCTTT.